A single sample is the source of the 4 T cell receptor beta chains below, sequenced in a study of cytomegalovirus exposure and HLA in healthy donors. Amplification used 60 Vbeta primers and 13 Jbeta primers. TCRdb keeps only in-frame clones here, not all; method: immunoSEQ multiplex PCR. The data show around 180,000 clones, 65% to 80% seen once. The material sequenced was PBMCs. The source is a woman aged 40 to 50 in good health and CMV-seronegative.

The chain employs TRBV7-8 and TRBJ2-5; tentatively, D is TRBD1 (6 bases). The V end lost 5 bases, the J end lost 7 bases, and 17 bases lay between the germline ends. Germline values: CDR1 SGHVS, CDR2 FQNEAQ. The CDR3 is 14 residues long. The CDR3 loop is CASSRPGDGATQYF. In nucleotides, the CDR3 is TGTGCCAGCAGCCGTCCAGGGGATGGAGCGACCCAGTACTTC.

The chain has TRBV25-1 and TRBJ1-4; D is ambiguous. Germline CDR1 is MGHDK and CDR2 is SYGVNS. V gave up 4 bases and J gave up 7 bases, with 19 bases separating them. CDR3 size: 16 residues. The CDR3 sequence is CASSVSGPVGGEKLFF. CDR3 sequence (DNA): TGTGCCAGCAGTGTCTCCGGCCCCGTAGGAGGTGAAAAACTGTTTTTT.

This clone was counted between two and nine times. As DNA, the CDR3 is TGTGCCACCAGCAGACCCCCCGGGACTCGGCGGTTCTTC. Protein: CATSRPPGTRRFF. The chain recombines TRBV15 with TRBJ2-1; possible D gene TRBD2, 6 bases. This CDR3 is 13 amino acids long. From germline, CDR1 is LNHNV and CDR2 YYDKDF (reference sequence). With 2 bases removed from V and 15 bases from J, the gap between germline ends came to 17 bases.

The rearrangement links TRBV7-2 to TRBJ2-1; 9 bases fit TRBD2. The CDR3 runs to 19 residues. Germline assignment: CDR1 SGHTA and CDR2 FQGNSA. Trimming removed 0 bases from V and 8 bases from J; junction bases left unmatched: 17. Here the CDR3 reads CASSLAPPVAGGPRDEQFF. DNA of the CDR3: TGTGCCAGCAGCTTAGCCCCCCCAGTGGCGGGAGGGCCCCGCGATGAGCAGTTCTTC.